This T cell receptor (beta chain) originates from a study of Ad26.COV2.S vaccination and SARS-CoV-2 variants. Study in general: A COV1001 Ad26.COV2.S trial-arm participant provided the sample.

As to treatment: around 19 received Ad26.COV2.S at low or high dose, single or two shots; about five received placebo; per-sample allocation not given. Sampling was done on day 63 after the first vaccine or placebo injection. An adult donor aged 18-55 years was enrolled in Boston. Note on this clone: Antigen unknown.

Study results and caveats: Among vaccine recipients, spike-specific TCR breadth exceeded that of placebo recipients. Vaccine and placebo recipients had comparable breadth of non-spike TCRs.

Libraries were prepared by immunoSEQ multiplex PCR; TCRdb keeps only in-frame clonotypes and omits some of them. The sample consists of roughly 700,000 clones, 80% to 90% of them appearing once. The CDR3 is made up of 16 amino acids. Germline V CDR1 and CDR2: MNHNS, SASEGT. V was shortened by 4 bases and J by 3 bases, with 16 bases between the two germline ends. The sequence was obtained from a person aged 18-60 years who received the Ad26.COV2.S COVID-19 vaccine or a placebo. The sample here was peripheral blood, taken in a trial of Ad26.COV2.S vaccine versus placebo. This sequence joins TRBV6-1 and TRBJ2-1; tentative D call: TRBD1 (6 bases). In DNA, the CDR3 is TGTGCCAGCAGTGCGAACGTCAGGACAGACTACAATGAGCAGTTCTTC. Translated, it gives CASSANVRTDYNEQFF.